One and the same sample provided the 29 T cell receptor beta chains below, sequenced in a study of tumor and adjacent non-tumor tissue in lung cancer. TCRbeta libraries were built with three rounds of nested PCR, modified from ARM-PCR. TCRdb reprocessed the multiplex PCR reads with MiXCR, giving one entry per CDR3 protein. The table lists some 100,000 distinct CDR3 sequences, about 65% of them singletons. The template was RNA from unsorted bulk tissue. This non-tumor lung sample came from over 3 cm beyond the tumor edge. The source material was distant non-tumor lung tissue. The receptors were gathered from a man between 60 and 70 years old with non-small cell lung cancer.

In the case of this clonotype: Germline is not matched at one junction end, which may reflect a read error. The chain is built from TRBV6-5 and TRBJ2-6, with a weak D call TRBD1 (5 bases). This CDR3 has 15 residues. Germline values: CDR1 MNHEY, CDR2 SVGAGI. The CDR3 bases are TGTGCCACCCAGACAGTCAGCTCTGGGGCCAACATCCTGACTTTT. Translated: CATQTVSSGANILTF.

Notes on this clonotype: Germline is not matched at one junction end, which may reflect a read error. The chain employs TRBV2 and TRBJ2-2, with D maybe TRBD2 (6 bases). Germline V gene lookup returns CDR1 SNHLY and CDR2 FYNNEI. The CDR3 covers 13 residues. This CDR3 is CASAGPKTGELFF. The CDR3 DNA is TGTGCCTCAGCGGGTCCGAAGACCGGGGAGCTGTTTTTT.

About this clonotype itself: This may be a read error, as it is one base from a much larger clone. The CDR3, as DNA: TGTGCCAGAAGTTTAGCTACCTACGAGCAGTACTTC. It encodes CARSLATYEQYF. V and J are TRBV28 and TRBJ2-7; D is undetermined. Germline V gene data show CDR1 as MDHEN and CDR2 as SYDVKM. This CDR3 has 12 residues.

This clonotype appeared many times. The junction differs from germline at one of its ends, possibly a read error. The chain combines TRBV6-6 with TRBJ2-1, with 7 bases identical to TRBD1. The CDR3 loop spans 15 amino acids. Germline CDR1 reads MNHNY; CDR2 reads SVGAGI (reference sequence). In DNA form, the CDR3 reads TGTGCCAGCCTCTCCGGGACAGCCCTTTACAACGAGCAGTTCTTC. This gives the protein CASLSGTALYNEQFF.

As concerns this clonotype: It may be a read error: a sequence one base away is much more abundant. The V gene is TRBV28, the J gene TRBJ1-2; D remains ambiguous. Germline CDR1 is MDHEN and CDR2 is SYDVKM. The CDR3 runs to 14 residues. CDR3 loop: CASSLRTAINGCTF. The CDR3 bases are TGTGCCAGCAGTTTGCGAACAGCGATCAATGGCTGCACCTTC.

This clonotype is judged medium-sized. This chain uses TRBV11-2 with TRBJ2-7; D is unclear. This CDR3 contains 14 residues. The germline V gene encodes CDR1 SGHAT and CDR2 FQNNGV. Deletions cut 7 bases from V and 2 bases from J, with 15 bases between. CDR3: CASNAGTRTYEQYF. CDR3 DNA: TGTGCCAGCAACGCTGGTACTCGCACCTACGAGCAGTACTTC.

This rearrangement joins TRBV19 to TRBJ2-5; 8 bases align to TRBD1. V dropped 8 bases and J dropped 9; count of bases not matched to a gene: 11. The V gene's germline CDR1 is LNHDA and CDR2 SQIVND (reference sequence). This CDR3 is built from 13 residues. Here the CDR3 reads CASHPRGREAQYF. As DNA, the CDR3 is TGTGCCAGTCACCCCAGGGGGCGCGAGGCCCAGTACTTC. Full variable domain (rest looked up from reference TRBV19 and TRBJ2-5): DGGITQSPKYLFRKEGQNVTLSCEQNLNHDAMYWYRQDPGQGLRLIYYSQIVNDFQKGDIAEGYSVSREKKESFPLTVTSAQKNPTAFYLCASHPRGREAQYFGPGTRLLVL.

This clonotype was recorded at least ten times. This sequence joins TRBV6-2 or TRBV6-3 and TRBJ1-1; no clear D. The germline gives CDR1 MNHEY, CDR2 SVGEGT. Trimming removed 8 bases at V and 1 base at J, with 11 bases between. The CDR3 sequence is 13 residues long. The CDR3 protein is CASASQKNTEAFF. In nucleotides, the CDR3 is TGTGCCAGCGCATCACAGAAGAACACTGAAGCTTTCTTT.

The chain uses TRBV6-5 and TRBJ2-3, with D possibly matching TRBD2 (8 bases). V was pared by 7 bases and J by 6 bases, with 23 bases between. Germline values: CDR1 MNHEY, CDR2 SVGAGI. The CDR3 has 16 amino acids. The CDR3 DNA is TGTGCCAGCAAGAGACTAGCGCCCGCCAGGGGGGATACGCAGTATTTT. This translates into CASKRLAPARGDTQYF.

This clonotype was counted at least ten times. The CDR3 reads CASSWTSGSIEQYF. The DNA for the CDR3 is TGCGCCAGCAGCTGGACTAGCGGGAGTATCGAGCAGTACTTC. This chain links TRBV5-1 with TRBJ2-7; TRBD2 matches at 13 bases. The V segment lost 3 bases and the J segment 6 bases; nucleotides outside the gene matches: 3. The CDR3 contains 14 residues. In germline, CDR1 is SGHRS, CDR2 YFSETQ.

The chain is built from TRBV12-3 or TRBV12-4 and TRBJ1-2, with 8 bases aligning to TRBD1. The CDR3 has 16 residues. V lost 6 bases, J lost 8 bases, and 17 bases stayed unmatched. The CDR3: CASRYGSGGAPGGYTF. CDR3 sequence (DNA): TGTGCCAGCAGATATGGGTCAGGGGGCGCCCCAGGCGGCTACACCTTC.

Of note for this clonotype: Its ends do not fully match the called genes, so a read error is possible. This rearrangement joins TRBV4-2 to TRBJ2-1; 11 nucleotides line up with TRBD2. The germline gives CDR1 LGHNA, CDR2 YNFKEQ. The CDR3 is 18 residues long. CDR3 region: CACSKDFKTSGVCNEQFF. The CDR3 nucleotides read TGTGCCTGCAGCAAGGATTTTAAGACTAGCGGGGTGTGCAATGAGCAGTTCTTC.

On this clonotype: At one of its ends the junction is not consistent with the germline gene, which may arise from a read error. The chain carries TRBV2 and TRBJ2-1; D may be TRBD2 (5 bases). The CDR3 length is 16 residues. Germline V gene data show CDR1 as SNHLY and CDR2 as FYNNEI. In DNA form, the CDR3 reads TGTGCCAGCAGTGAAATCGGGCCGCGGGTCTACAATGAGCAGCTCTTC. Translating gives CASSEIGPRVYNEQLF.

To note about this clonotype: One end of the junction is discordant with germline, which a read error may explain. This rearrangement joins TRBV6-5 to TRBJ2-3; TRBD1 matches 7 bases. TRBJ1-5 explains the end of the DNA better; the J call may be wrong. Germline CDR1 reads MNHEY; CDR2 reads SVGAGI. The CDR3 is 14 residues long. The CDR3 DNA reads TGTGCCGGCAGCCACAGGGGTACGGCAGATACGCAGCATTTT. Translated: CAGSHRGTADTQHF.

Points on this clonotype: A read error may account for a junction end that differs from germline. The chain couples TRBV4-3 to TRBJ2-7; 9 positions agree with TRBD2. CDR1 is LGHNA and CDR2 is YSLEER in the germline V gene. The CDR3 totals 19 residues. CDR3 coding DNA: TGCGCCAGCAGCCAAAATCTAGCTAGCGGGATAGGGGGCTCCTACGAGCAGTATTTC. This gives the protein CASSQNLASGIGGSYEQYF.

V is TRBV7-9 and J is TRBJ2-1, with D perhaps TRBD2 (6 bases). The CDR3 spans 15 residues. V lost 4 bases and J 8 bases, leaving 18 bases between the germline ends. CDR1 and CDR2 (germline): SEHNR, FQNEAQ (reference sequence). CDR3 in amino acids: CASSSLAVGGDEQFF. DNA of the CDR3: TGTGCCAGCAGCTCCTTAGCGGTAGGCGGCGATGAGCAGTTCTTC.

A word on this clonotype: The junction and the germline gene differ at one end; a read error may be behind it. The rearrangement links TRBV4-1 to TRBJ2-1; 7 nucleotides align to TRBD2. The CDR3 consists of 17 residues. Germline V gene sequence: CDR1 MGHRA, CDR2 YSYEKL. The CDR3 bases are TGCGCCAGCAGCCAAGGCCAGCGGGGAATCTCCTACAGTGAGCAGTTCTTC. Translating it yields CASSQGQRGISYSEQFF.

With respect to this clonotype: A read error may explain this, as a much larger clone is one base away. The V and J genes are TRBV20-1 and TRBJ2-3, with TRBD2 identical over 10 bases. J was trimmed by 2 bases and V by 3 bases; bases with no gene match: 11. Germline V gives CDR1 DFQATT, CDR2 SNEGSKA (reference sequence). CDR3 length equals 17 residues. CDR3 region: CSASWLAGARNTDTQYF. As DNA, the CDR3 is TGCAGTGCTAGTTGGCTAGCGGGAGCACGAAACACAGATACGCAGTATTTT.

The rearrangement links TRBV10-1 to TRBJ2-1, with 9 bases lining up with TRBD2. From germline, CDR1 is WNHNN and CDR2 SYGVQD (reference sequence). CDR3 size: 15 residues. The V gene end was trimmed by 11 bases and the J gene end by 4 bases; junction bases not matched to a gene: 12. CDR3 sequence (DNA): TGCGCCGGCTCTCGGATAGCGGGGGTATACAATGAGCAGTTCTTC. Translated: CAGSRIAGVYNEQFF.

A note on this clonotype: Likely a read error: the CDR3 ends without its conserved phenylalanine or tryptophan. The DNA is left out, because the CDR3 cannot be placed on it with certainty; the CDR3 is given as TCRdb lists it. The chain has TRBV6-5 and TRBJ1-1; the table assigns TRBD1, which was not confirmed against the DNA. The germline V gene has CDR1 MNHEY and CDR2 SVGAGI. Both ends counted, the CDR3 spans 13 residues. CDR3 sequence: CASIHRGGGEALY.

This clonotype was counted a few times. Since a much larger clone is just one base distant, this may be a read error. CDR3 DNA: TGTGCCAGCAGCTCGGGAGTGGGACTAGCGGGAGGTGAGCAGTTCTTC. Its translation is CASSSGVGLAGGEQFF. The chain couples TRBV5-4 to TRBJ2-1, with TRBD2 matching over 15 bases. This CDR3 has 16 amino acids. Germline V gives CDR1 SGHNT, CDR2 YYREEE (reference sequence). The J segment lost 9 bases and the V segment lost 3 bases, leaving 7 bases of the junction unmatched.

Sample share makes this clonotype medium-sized. The chain uses TRBV4-1 and TRBJ1-3; no clear D. The CDR3 covers 16 residues. The germline gives CDR1 MGHRA, CDR2 YSYEKL. V was trimmed by 4 bases and J by 0 bases, leaving 13 bases between them. CDR3 amino acids: CASSREEHRSGNTIYF. In nucleotides, the CDR3 is TGCGCCAGCAGCCGAGAAGAACACCGCTCTGGAAACACCATATATTTT.

Worth noting for this clonotype: No conserved phenylalanine or tryptophan ends this CDR3, so it is likely a read error. The gene calls are TRBV4-1 and TRBJ2-6; TRBD2 agrees at 7 bases. The CDR3 loop spans 19 amino acids. CDR1 is MGHRA, CDR2 YSYEKL, per germline. CDR3: CASSLWGGTTSSGANVLTL. The CDR3 DNA sequence: TGCGCCAGCAGCCTTTGGGGGGGGACTACGAGCTCTGGAGCCAACGTCCTGACTCTC.

This rearrangement joins TRBV11-2 to TRBJ2-2; the match to TRBD1 covers 8 bases. The V and J ends lost 10 bases and 9 bases, in that order; junction bases with no gene match: 22. CDR1 is SGHAT and CDR2 is FQNNGV in the germline V gene. The CDR3 consists of 17 residues. The CDR3 nucleotides are TGTGCCATCCACTCGACCCCGGACAGGGCGGTTACCCGGGAGCTGTTTTTT. It codes for CAIHSTPDRAVTRELFF. The entire variable domain, with the rest obtained from reference TRBV11-2 and TRBJ2-2, is as follows: EAGVAQSPRYKIIEKRQSVAFWCNPISGHATLYWYQQILGQGPKLLIQFQNNGVVDDSQLPKDRFSAERLKGVDSTLKIQPAKLEDSAVYLCAIHSTPDRAVTRELFFGEGSRLTVL.

About this clonotype itself: Possible read error: a much larger clone is one base away. The rearrangement joins TRBV30 to TRBJ2-3, with 10 bases fitting TRBD2. This CDR3 has 17 amino acids. Per germline, CDR1 GTSNPN and CDR2 SVGIG (reference sequence). Trimming removed 5 bases from V and 1 base from J; junction bases left unmatched: 12. CDR3 in DNA: TGTGCCTGGGGCAAACGAGCGGGAGGGGTAGGCACAGATACGCAGTATTTT. As protein: CAWGKRAGGVGTDTQYF.

Points on this clonotype: The junction does not match germline at one end; this may be a read error. This sequence joins TRBV10-3 and TRBJ1-2; D is ambiguous. The CDR3 contains 13 residues. From germline, CDR1 is ENHRY and CDR2 SYGVKD. CDR3: CDISDNKNYGYTF. CDR3 coding DNA: TGTGACATCAGTGACAACAAAAACTATGGCTATACCTTC.

On this clonotype itself: This is likely a read error, given that the CDR3 carries no conserved phenylalanine or tryptophan at its end. This chain joins TRBV18 and TRBJ2-5; D is unclear. CDR3 length: 17 amino acids. From germline, CDR1 is KGHSH and CDR2 LQKENI. V was pared by 3 bases and J by 3 bases, with 20 bases between. The CDR3 nucleotides read TGTGCCAGCTCACCCACTTTCGCTGCTGGACGTGAAGAGACCCAGTACTTA. Translating gives CASSPTFAAGREETQYL.

The V call is TRBV5-1, the J call TRBJ1-5; no clear D gene. This CDR3 has 14 residues. In germline, CDR1 is SGHRS, CDR2 YFSETQ. V gave up 0 bases and J gave up 4 bases, with 8 bases separating them. CDR3: CASSLAAVNQPQHF. The CDR3 DNA reads as TGCGCCAGCAGCTTGGCCGCCGTTAATCAGCCCCAGCATTTT.

As to this clonotype: A junction end diverges from the germline sequence, so it may reflect a read error. The chain has TRBV4-1 and TRBJ1-2; D not resolved. CDR3 length equals 15 residues. The V gene's germline CDR1 is MGHRA and CDR2 YSYEKL. The CDR3 loop reads CSSSQEYRSRAGYTF. The CDR3 DNA reads as TGTTCCAGCAGCCAAGAGTATCGCTCCCGGGCCGGCTACACCTTC.